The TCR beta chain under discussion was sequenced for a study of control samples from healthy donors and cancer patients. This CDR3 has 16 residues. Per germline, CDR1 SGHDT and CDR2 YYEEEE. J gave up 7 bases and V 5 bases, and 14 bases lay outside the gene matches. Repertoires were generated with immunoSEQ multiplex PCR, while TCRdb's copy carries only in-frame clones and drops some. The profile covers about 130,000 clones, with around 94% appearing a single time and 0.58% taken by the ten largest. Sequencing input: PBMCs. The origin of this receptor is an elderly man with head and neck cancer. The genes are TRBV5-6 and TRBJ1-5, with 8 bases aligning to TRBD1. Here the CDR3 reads CASRCVRTGLSQPQHF. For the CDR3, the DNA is TGTGCCAGCAGATGTGTAAGGACAGGGCTTAGCCAGCCCCAGCATTTT.